This TCR beta chain was retrieved from a study of T cell responses to AZD1222 COVID-19 vaccine. Sequencing used immunoSEQ multiplex PCR; TCRdb keeps in-frame clones, though not all of them. The repertoire holds around 170,000 clones, with about nine tenths as singletons. Germline V gene lookup returns CDR1 MNHEY and CDR2 SVGAGI. This CDR3 has 14 residues. V lost 4 bases, J lost 4 bases, and 0 bases stayed unmatched. The clonotype comes from an adult in good health. The sequences come from peripheral blood, collected on day 0 of AZD1222 vaccination. The chain is built from TRBV6-5 and TRBJ1-4; 10 bases line up with TRBD1. The CDR3 nucleotides read TGTGCCAGCAGTTGGACAGGGGGTAATGAAAAACTGTTTTTT. The encoded protein is CASSWTGGNEKLFF.